This entry features one T cell receptor (beta chain) sequence. The antigen is unknown. This specimen comes from a study of radiation and T cells in renal cell carcinoma. Measured with immunoSEQ multiplex PCR; TCRdb has only the in-frame clones, and not every one. Of fewer than 200,000 clones listed, about 87% are singletons. Broader study findings: Pretreatment tumor biopsies were lacking, so baseline clonotypes are unknown.

Time point reported: blood 4 weeks post-SBRT, at nephrectomy. Treatment in this sample: 15 Gy SBRT to primary tumor, nephrectomy 4 weeks later. Nephrectomy followed 15 Gy stereotactic body radiation by 4 weeks. Looked up from germline, CDR1 is SGHRS and CDR2 is YFSETQ. CDR3 length equals 13 residues. V gave up 3 bases and J gave up 2 bases, with 6 bases separating them. This sequence was found in a woman aged 50 to 60 with renal cell carcinoma. This specimen consisted of blood, obtained from a patient whose treatment included radiotherapy and nephrectomy. The chain links TRBV5-1 to TRBJ2-1; unclear D gene. The CDR3 nucleotides are TGCGCCAGCAGCTGGGAAGCCTACAATGAGCAGTTCTTC. It codes for CASSWEAYNEQFF.